The T cell receptor (beta chain) under discussion was sequenced for a study of T cells in Graves' hyperthyroidism and ophthalmopathy. General study points: The majority of expanded thyroid clonotypes above 0.001 also appeared in blood. For ophthalmopathy, model prediction preceded onset by a median roughly 6.2 months.

This clonotype was recorded many times. Its antigen is currently unknown. RNA transcripts served as the template for amplifying TCR beta CDR3 regions. TCR CDR3 underwent first-round RT-PCR with the HTBI primer set. In TCRdb, the multiplex PCR reads were re-called with MiXCR into one record per CDR3 protein. The sample has 550,000 to 700,000 distinct CDR3 sequences, around 42% seen once. Germline CDR1 and CDR2: LNHDA and SQIVND (reference sequence). Trimming stripped 1 base from V and 3 bases from J, with 9 bases between. The CDR3 covers 14 residues. The chain is built from TRBV19 and TRBJ1-1; possibly TRBD1 for D (5 bases). The sequenced material came from peripheral blood or thyroid tissue (not recorded which). This TCR was sampled from an adult woman with Graves' disease, either hyperthyroidism or ophthalmopathy (not recorded which). In DNA, the CDR3 is TGTGCCAGTAGTATAGGTGGCAGGGACACTGAAGCTTTCTTT. Translation: CASSIGGRDTEAFF.